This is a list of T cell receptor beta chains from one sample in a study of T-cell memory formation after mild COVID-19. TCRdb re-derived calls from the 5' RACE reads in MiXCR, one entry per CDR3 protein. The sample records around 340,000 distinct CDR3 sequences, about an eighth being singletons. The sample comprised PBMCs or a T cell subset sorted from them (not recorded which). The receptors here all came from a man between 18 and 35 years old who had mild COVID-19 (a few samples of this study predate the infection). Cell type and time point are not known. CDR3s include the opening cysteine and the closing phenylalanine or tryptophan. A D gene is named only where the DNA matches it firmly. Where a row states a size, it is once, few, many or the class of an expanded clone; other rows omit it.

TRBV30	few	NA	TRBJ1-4	CAWGPFGQNEKLFF	TGTGCCTGGGGCCCATTCGGCCAAAATGAAAAACTGTTTTTT
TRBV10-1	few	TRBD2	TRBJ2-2	CALGRAANTGELFF	TGCGCCCTGGGGAGGGCGGCGAACACCGGGGAGCTGTTTTTT
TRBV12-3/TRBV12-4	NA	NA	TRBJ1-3	CASSFRQGNTIYF	TGTGCCAGCAGTTTCAGACAGGGAAACACCATATATTTT
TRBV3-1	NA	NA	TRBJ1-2	CASSPDVFLDYTF	TGTGCCAGCAGCCCCGACGTGTTTCTCGACTACACCTTC
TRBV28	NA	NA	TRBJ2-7	CASSVRGGRYYEQYF	TGTGCCAGCAGTGTCAGAGGGGGGAGATACTACGAGCAGTACTTC
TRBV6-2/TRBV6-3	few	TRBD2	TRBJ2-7	CASSYSGTSGGADEQYF	TGTGCCAGCAGTTACTCGGGAACTAGCGGGGGGGCCGACGAGCAGTACTTC
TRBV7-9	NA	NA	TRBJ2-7	CAIQGGGPLYEQYF	TGTGCCATTCAAGGGGGGGGACCCCTCTACGAGCAGTACTTC
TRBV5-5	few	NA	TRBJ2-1	CASSLRGSHNEQFF	TGTGCCAGCAGCTTGAGGGGGAGTCACAATGAGCAGTTCTTC
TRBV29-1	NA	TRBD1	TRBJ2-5	CSVAVQGTETQYF	TGCAGCGTTGCAGTACAGGGGACGGAGACCCAGTACTTC
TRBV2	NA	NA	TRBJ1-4	CASVPPGNEKLFF	TGTGCCAGCGTGCCCCCGGGGAATGAAAAACTGTTTTTT
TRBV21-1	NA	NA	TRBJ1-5	CASSYKGWRDSIAYSNQPQHF	TGTGCCAGCAGCTATAAAGGGTGGCGGGACAGTATAGCGTATAGCAATCAGCCCCAGCATTTT
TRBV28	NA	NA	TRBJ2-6	CASSSGASGANVLTF	TGTGCCAGCAGCTCAGGGGCGTCTGGGGCCAACGTCCTGACTTTC
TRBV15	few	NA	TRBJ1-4	CATSSPPGKLFF	TGTGCCACCAGCAGCCCTCCGGGAAAACTGTTTTTT
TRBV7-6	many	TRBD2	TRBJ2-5	CASSFGGGIAETQYF	TGTGCCAGCAGCTTTGGCGGGGGGATAGCAGAGACCCAGTACTTC
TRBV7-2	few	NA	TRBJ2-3	CASSLDRATGADTQYF	TGTGCCAGCAGCTTAGATAGGGCCACAGGAGCAGATACGCAGTATTTT
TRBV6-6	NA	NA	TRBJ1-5	CASSWNGFNQPQHF	TGTGCCAGCAGTTGGAACGGGTTTAATCAGCCCCAGCATTTT
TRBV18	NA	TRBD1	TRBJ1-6	CASSATTGNSPLHF	TGTGCCAGCTCAGCCACGACAGGGAATTCACCCCTCCACTTT
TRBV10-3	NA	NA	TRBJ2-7	CAISEAIGGSYEQYF	TGTGCCATCAGTGAGGCGATTGGGGGCTCCTACGAGCAGTACTTC
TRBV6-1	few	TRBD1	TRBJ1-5	CASSDYDRGGQPQHF	TGTGCCAGCAGTGATTACGACAGGGGGGGACAGCCCCAGCATTTT
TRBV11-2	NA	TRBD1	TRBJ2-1	CASSETSQGEDEQFF	TGTGCCAGCAGCGAGACCTCACAGGGGGAGGATGAGCAGTTCTTC
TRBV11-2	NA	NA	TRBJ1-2	CATAANYGYTF	TGTGCCACGGCCGCTAACTATGGCTACACCTTC
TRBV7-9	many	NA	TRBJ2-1	CASSFGVSSYNEQFF	TGTGCCAGCAGCTTTGGGGTTAGCTCCTACAATGAGCAGTTCTTC
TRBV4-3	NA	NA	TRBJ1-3	CASSQDQGENTIYF	TGCGCCAGCAGCCAAGATCAAGGGGAGAACACCATATATTTT
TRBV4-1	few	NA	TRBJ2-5	CASSRSDSVETQYF	TGCGCCAGCAGCCGTTCAGATAGCGTAGAGACCCAGTACTTC
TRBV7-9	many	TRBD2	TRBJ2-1	CASSLSGGEDEQFF	TGTGCCAGCAGCTTGAGCGGGGGGGAAGATGAGCAGTTCTTC
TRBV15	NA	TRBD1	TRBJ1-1	CATSRNGQGLAFF	TGTGCCACCAGCAGAAACGGACAGGGTTTGGCTTTCTTT
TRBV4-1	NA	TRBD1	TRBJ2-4	CASSQAGTGENIQYF	TGCGCCAGCAGCCAAGCCGGGACAGGGGAAAACATTCAGTACTTC
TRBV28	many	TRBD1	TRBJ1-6	CASSRDSNSPLHF	TGTGCCAGCAGTAGGGACAGCAATTCACCCCTCCACTTT
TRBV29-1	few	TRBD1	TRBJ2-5	CSVAGTVFETQYF	TGCAGCGTTGCGGGGACAGTTTTCGAGACCCAGTACTTC
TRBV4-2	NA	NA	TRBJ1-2	CASKPGHNYGYTF	TGTGCCAGCAAGCCAGGGCATAACTATGGCTACACCTTC
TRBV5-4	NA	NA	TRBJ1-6	CASSLGGLGAYSPLHF	TGTGCCAGCAGTCTGGGGGGTCTGGGGGCTTATTCACCCCTCCACTTT
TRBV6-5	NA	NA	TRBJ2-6	CASSLQESGANVLTF	TGTGCCAGCAGTCTTCAGGAATCTGGGGCCAACGTCCTGACTTTC